These 26 T cell receptor beta chains originate from one sample sequenced in a study of Ad26.COV2.S vaccination and SARS-CoV-2 variants (dated by TCRdb to the early 2020s). This specimen's time point label, per the study, means: individuals recovered from natural SARS-CoV-2 infection. Library construction relied on the immunoSEQ multiplex PCR assay. What TCRdb holds here is the immuneACCESS table cut down to in-frame rearrangements. Part of the clones is not present; checked against another copy, under half of the missing clones reflect an unresolved V gene, and the others are unexplained. This sample comprises about 180,000 clones, about 83% of them detected only once. Approximately 6% of the sample is taken by the ten largest. The sequencing used peripheral blood, collected after recovery from COVID-19. These receptors were taken from a human donor who had recovered from COVID-19.

The chain combines TRBV9 with TRBJ1-1; a possible D gene is TRBD1 (5 bases). The CDR3 totals 15 residues. Trimming stripped 4 bases from V and 4 bases from J, with 17 bases between. Germline CDR1 and CDR2: SGDLS and YYNGEE. CDR3 sequence: CASSPSGGLFTEAFF. In DNA, the CDR3 is TGTGCCAGCAGCCCCTCCGGGGGTCTGTTCACTGAAGCTTTCTTT.

This sequence joins TRBV5-8 and TRBJ1-1; no clear D gene. Trimming pared 0 bases from V and 5 bases from J, leaving 8 bases between. CDR3 size: 13 residues. Per germline, CDR1 SGHTS and CDR2 YDEGEE. In DNA form, the CDR3 reads TGTGCCAGCAGCTTGGAGGGAAGAACTGAAGCTTTCTTT. Translation: CASSLEGRTEAFF. The full variable domain, in which reference TRBV5-8 and TRBJ1-1 provide the parts outside the CDR3, is EAGVTQSPTHLIKTRGQQATLRCSPISGHTSVYWYQQALGLGLQFLLWYDEGEERNRGNFPPRFSGRQFPNYSSELNVNALELEDSALYLCASSLEGRTEAFFGQGTRLTVV.

The chain has TRBV27 and TRBJ1-5, with a tentative D call TRBD1 (6 bases). V lost 0 bases to trimming and J lost 4 bases, with 7 bases between them. The germline V gene has CDR1 MNHEY and CDR2 SMNVEV (reference sequence). There are 14 residues in the CDR3. This CDR3 is CASSLSQGNQPQHF. DNA of the CDR3: TGTGCCAGCAGTTTATCCCAGGGGAATCAGCCCCAGCATTTT.

The chain links TRBV29-1 to TRBJ2-7; no clear D gene. Germline lookup yields CDR1 SQVTM and CDR2 ANQGSEA. Trimming left V 4 bases short and J 4 bases short, with 14 bases between. The CDR3 totals 13 residues. CDR3 in DNA: TGCAGCGTTGGAAGTCGGCAGTCTTACGAGCAGTACTTC. The encoded protein is CSVGSRQSYEQYF.

Concerning this clone: This same CDR3 is encoded by further DNA sequences in the sample. The chain recombines TRBV7-9 with TRBJ2-3; D unclear. CDR3 size: 12 residues. The V gene's germline CDR1 is SEHNR and CDR2 FQNEAQ (reference sequence). V was shortened by 5 bases and J by 5 bases, with 8 bases between the two germline ends. As DNA, the CDR3 is TGTGCCAGCAGCCTGGTCGAAGATACGCAGTATTTT. Encoded protein: CASSLVEDTQYF.

For this clone: The sample carries other DNA sequences with the same CDR3. This chain joins TRBV5-6 and TRBJ1-1; 8 positions match TRBD1. The junction had 0 bases not matched to a gene; V was cut back by 2 bases and J by 0 bases. The CDR3 loop spans 14 amino acids. The germline V gene has CDR1 SGHDT and CDR2 YYEEEE. CDR3 nucleotide sequence: TGTGCCAGCAGCTTCAGGGGGCTGAACACTGAAGCTTTCTTT. Translating it yields CASSFRGLNTEAFF.

The CDR3 DNA sequence: TGTGCCAGCAGTAAACTAGCGGGTCACTACAATGAGCAGTTCTTC. It yields the protein CASSKLAGHYNEQFF. This sequence joins TRBV6-2 or TRBV6-3 and TRBJ2-1, with TRBD2 identical over 9 bases. The CDR3 has 15 residues. V gave up 5 bases and J gave up 3 bases; unmatched junction bases: 5. Germline V gives CDR1 MNHEY, CDR2 SVGEGT.

The V gene is TRBV15, the J gene TRBJ2-5, with a tentative D call TRBD2 (6 bases). Trimming left V 0 bases short and J 7 bases short, with 15 bases between. The germline V gene encodes CDR1 LNHNV and CDR2 YYDKDF (reference sequence). The CDR3 is 15 amino acids. The CDR3 region is CATSRDLGLVGTQYF. Here the CDR3 DNA reads TGTGCCACCAGCAGAGATCTGGGACTGGTGGGGACCCAGTACTTC.

The chain carries TRBV4-1 and TRBJ1-5; D is undetermined. V dropped 0 bases and J dropped 7 bases, with 13 bases sitting between them. Germline CDR1 reads MGHRA; CDR2 reads YSYEKL. This CDR3 spans 15 amino acids. Here the CDR3 reads CASSQDPTAGQPQHF. The CDR3 DNA reads TGCGCCAGCAGCCAAGACCCCACCGCGGGGCAGCCCCAGCATTTT.

The chain recombines TRBV19 with TRBJ2-7, with 7 bases identical to TRBD2. The germline CDR1 and CDR2 sequences are LNHDA and SQIVND (reference sequence). CDR3 length: 14 residues. V lost 6 bases, J lost 2 bases, and 7 bases stayed unmatched. CDR3 sequence reads: CASRTRDYPYEQYF. The CDR3 coding sequence is TGTGCCAGTAGAACCCGGGACTACCCCTACGAGCAGTACTTC.

This rearrangement joins TRBV9 to TRBJ2-1; 13 bases agree with TRBD2. V trimming: 5 bases; J trimming: 4 bases; junction bases outside the gene matches: 9. The CDR3 spans 17 residues. Germline V gene data show CDR1 as SGDLS and CDR2 as YYNGEE. The DNA of the CDR3 is TGTGCCAGCAGAGCGATTACGGGACTAGCGGGGTACAATGAGCAGTTCTTC. It encodes CASRAITGLAGYNEQFF.

This chain links TRBV5-6 with TRBJ1-1; D gene ambiguous. From germline, CDR1 is SGHDT and CDR2 YYEEEE. With 2 bases removed from V and 1 base from J, the gap between germline ends came to 12 bases. The CDR3 has 15 residues. CDR3 region: CASSFFDTPNTEAFF. CDR3 sequence (DNA): TGTGCCAGCAGCTTTTTTGACACTCCGAACACTGAAGCTTTCTTT.

This clone was counted between two and nine times. V is TRBV6-1 and J is TRBJ2-7; D perhaps matches TRBD1 (6 bases). V was trimmed by 7 bases and J by 4 bases, leaving 20 bases between them. CDR3 length: 15 residues. Germline CDR1 MNHNS, CDR2 SASEGT. The CDR3 sequence is CASMGADLPGYEQYF. CDR3 nucleotide sequence: TGTGCCAGCATGGGGGCGGACCTTCCAGGTTACGAGCAGTACTTC.

This clone has only a few counts. This chain joins TRBV11-3 and TRBJ1-3; D uncertain. The germline CDR1 and CDR2 sequences are SGHNT and YENEEA. The CDR3 contains 15 residues. V dropped 5 bases and J dropped 2 bases, with 13 bases sitting between them. CDR3 protein: CASSLSFGPGNTIYF. For the CDR3, the DNA is TGTGCCAGCAGCCTCTCCTTTGGTCCTGGAAACACCATATATTTT.

This rearrangement joins TRBV4-1 to TRBJ1-2; unclear D gene. The ends were cut back, 1 base at V and 7 bases at J, with 13 bases in the middle. Germline V gene lookup returns CDR1 MGHRA and CDR2 YSYEKL. The length of the CDR3 is 14 residues. The CDR3 bases are TGCGCCAGCAGCCAAGGGTCGACCGGGTCTGGCTACACCTTC. Translated, it gives CASSQGSTGSGYTF.

This clone was seen a few times. The DNA for the CDR3 is TGTGCCAGCAGCCAGAGAACCTACGAGCAGTACTTC. Residues: CASSQRTYEQYF. The genes are TRBV3-1 (or the pseudogene TRBV3-2) and TRBJ2-7; D uncertain. V gave up 3 bases and J gave up 2 bases, with 5 bases separating them. The CDR3 is 12 amino acids. Germline CDR1 is LGHDT and CDR2 is YNNKEL (reference sequence).

The rearrangement uses TRBV28 and TRBJ2-7, with no clear D. Germline CDR1 and CDR2: MDHEN and SYDVKM. The CDR3 sequence is 13 residues long. V shed 6 bases and J shed 4 bases, with 13 bases lying between them. CDR3 amino acids: CASSLPEYYEQYF. The CDR3 DNA reads as TGTGCCAGCAGCCTCCCCGAGTATTACGAGCAGTACTTC.

The CDR3 DNA follows: TGTGCCAGCACCCCGGGTTTGCAGGGGATGAACACTGAAGCTTTCTTT. Translating it yields CASTPGLQGMNTEAFF. V and J are TRBV9 and TRBJ1-1; TRBD1 is a possible D gene (6 bases). The CDR3 contains 16 residues. CDR1 SGDLS and CDR2 YYNGEE come from the germline V gene. V lost 6 bases to trimming and J lost 0 bases, with 18 bases between them.

V is TRBV3-1 (or the pseudogene TRBV3-2) and J is TRBJ2-7; TRBD2 matches 14 bases. This CDR3 region has 16 residues. Per the germline V gene, CDR1 is LGHDT and CDR2 is YNNKEL (reference sequence). V gave up 1 base and J gave up 4 bases; unmatched junction bases: 3. The CDR3 DNA is TGTGCCAGCAGCCAAGGGACTAGCGGGGGGCCGTACGAGCAGTACTTC. Translating it yields CASSQGTSGGPYEQYF.

This chain joins TRBV9 and TRBJ1-2; 9 nucleotides match TRBD1. The germline gives CDR1 SGDLS, CDR2 YYNGEE. V lost 0 bases, J lost 8 bases, and 14 bases stayed unmatched. CDR3 length: 17 residues. The CDR3 loop is CASSVGKWDRAVRGYTF. The CDR3 region has the DNA TGTGCCAGCAGCGTAGGGAAATGGGACAGGGCGGTTCGGGGCTACACCTTC.

This rearrangement joins TRBV10-1 to TRBJ1-2; D not resolved. Germline CDR1 reads WNHNN; CDR2 reads SYGVQD (reference sequence). Trimming pared 3 bases from V and 2 bases from J, leaving 7 bases between. This CDR3 region has 13 residues. The CDR3 is CASSEGGNYGYTF. DNA for the CDR3: TGCGCCAGCAGTGAAGGTGGAAACTATGGCTACACCTTC.

The chain employs TRBV2 and TRBJ2-7; no definite D call. The V and J ends lost 4 bases and 5 bases respectively, with 9 bases between them. The CDR3 covers 12 residues. Germline CDR1 reads SNHLY; CDR2 reads FYNNEI. The chain's CDR3 is CASSVRRDEQYF. The CDR3 DNA sequence: TGTGCCAGCAGTGTTCGCCGGGACGAGCAGTACTTC. The variable domain in full, with the rest retrieved from reference TRBV2 and TRBJ2-7, is EPEVTQTPSHQVTQMGQEVILRCVPISNHLYFYWYRQILGQKVEFLVSFYNNEISEKSEIFDDQFSVERPDGSNFTLKIRSTKLEDSAMYFCASSVRRDEQYFGPGTRLTVT.

The V call is TRBV21-1, the J call TRBJ2-7; the tabulated D call, TRBD1, remains unverified against the DNA. TRBV21-1 is a documented pseudogene. This CDR3 comprises 14 residues. Written as DNA, the CDR3 is TGTGCCAGCAGGGGACAGGGGACTTACTACGAGCAGTACTTC. Its translation is CASRGQGTYYEQYF.

This clone was recorded a few times. The V gene is TRBV27, the J gene TRBJ1-5; the D gene is possibly TRBD1 (5 bases). V lost 5 bases and J 0 bases, leaving 14 bases between the germline ends. This CDR3 spans 16 amino acids. Looked up from germline, CDR1 is MNHEY and CDR2 is SMNVEV (reference sequence). This chain's CDR3 is CASSASGFNSNQPQHF. Here the CDR3 DNA reads TGTGCCAGCAGTGCTTCAGGGTTCAATAGCAATCAGCCCCAGCATTTT.

This chain joins TRBV7-9 and TRBJ1-3; 11 nucleotides align to TRBD1. The CDR3 totals 14 residues. Germline CDR1 SEHNR, CDR2 FQNEAQ (reference sequence). The trim removed 11 bases at V and 5 bases at J, leaving 8 bases unmatched. The CDR3 spells CAAGQGANRNTIYF. The CDR3 region has the DNA TGTGCCGCCGGACAGGGGGCGAATCGAAACACCATATATTTT.

This sequence joins TRBV7-9 and TRBJ2-1; 15 bases are shared with TRBD2. V lost 5 bases to trimming and J lost 2 bases; unmatched junction nucleotides: 10. CDR3 size: 19 residues. The germline gives CDR1 SEHNR, CDR2 FQNEAQ (reference sequence). This chain's CDR3 is CASSPGGLAGGGTYNEQFF. CDR3 DNA: TGTGCCAGCAGCCCCGGGGGACTAGCGGGGGGCGGCACCTACAATGAGCAGTTCTTC. Full variable domain (missing parts from reference TRBV7-9 and TRBJ2-1): DTGVSQNPRHKITKRGQNVTFRCDPISEHNRLYWYRQTLGQGPEFLTYFQNEAQLEKSRLLSDRFSAERPKGSFSTLEIQRTEQGDSAMYLCASSPGGLAGGGTYNEQFFGPGTRLTVL.